These 19 T cell receptor beta chains were all obtained from the same sample, sequenced in a study of blood T cell repertoires in COVID-19. Repertoires were generated with immunoSEQ multiplex PCR, while TCRdb's copy carries only in-frame clones and drops some. The sample gives 140,000 to 150,000 clones, 86% of which show up once; around 4.2% is in the top ten. Sequencing was done on a sample of PBMCs or T cells enriched from blood (not recorded which). All receptors derive from a man aged 50-60 years who had recovered from COVID-19.

The chain is built from TRBV5-4 and TRBJ2-3; D unresolved. V lost 0 bases, J lost 7 bases, and 9 bases lay in between. From germline, CDR1 is SGHNT and CDR2 YYREEE (reference sequence). The CDR3 loop spans 13 amino acids. CDR3 amino acids: CASSLVSSNTQYF. CDR3 sequence (DNA): TGTGCCAGCAGCTTGGTTTCTAGTAATACGCAGTATTTT.

The chain has TRBV3-1 (or the pseudogene TRBV3-2) and TRBJ1-2; possible D gene TRBD1, 5 bases. V was cut by 7 bases and J by 1 base, with 16 bases left in between. This CDR3 has 15 residues. Germline CDR1 is LGHDT and CDR2 is YNNKEL (reference sequence). In DNA, the CDR3 is TGTGCCAGCAACCCCCGACAGAGACTTAACTATGGCTACACCTTC. It yields the protein CASNPRQRLNYGYTF.

A note on this clone: Other DNA variants within this sample encode the same CDR3. The chain combines TRBV28 with TRBJ1-2, with no clear D. Deletions cut 6 bases from V and 7 bases from J, with 6 bases between. Germline CDR1 reads MDHEN; CDR2 reads SYDVKM. The CDR3 length is 10 residues. CDR3 sequence (DNA): TGTGCCAGCAGATCGGGTGGCTACACCTTC. This sequence encodes CASRSGGYTF.

The rearrangement joins TRBV5-1 to TRBJ2-5; a possible D gene is TRBD2 (5 bases). V lost 4 bases and J 5 bases, leaving 18 bases between the germline ends. This CDR3 is built from 15 residues. Germline CDR1 reads SGHRS; CDR2 reads YFSETQ. The CDR3 DNA sequence: TGCGCCAGCAGCCGTAGGACTGTTATGGGGGAGACCCAGTACTTC. It is translated as CASSRRTVMGETQYF.

The chain couples TRBV7-8 to TRBJ2-3; 8 bases are shared with TRBD2. V was clipped by 1 base and J by 6 bases; unmatched bases: 9. Looked up from germline, CDR1 is SGHVS and CDR2 is FQNEAQ. This CDR3 has 16 residues. CDR3 sequence reads: CASSLGASGSGDTQYF. The CDR3 bases are TGTGCCAGCAGCTTAGGGGCTAGCGGGTCTGGGGATACGCAGTATTTT.

On this clone itself: An end of the junction does not agree with germline; a read error may underlie this. This sample also contains other DNA sequences that code for the same CDR3. The V call is TRBV5-1, the J call TRBJ2-1, with TRBD1 as a possible D gene (5 bases). Germline V gene lookup returns CDR1 SGHRS and CDR2 YFSETQ. CDR3 length equals 15 residues. CDR3 sequence (DNA): TGCGCCAGCAGCTTGGCCTTGGGTCAAGGGGCTGAGCAATTCTTC. Translated: CASSLALGQGAEQFF. Based on the CDR3 plus reference TRBV5-1 and TRBJ2-1, the full variable domain is KAGVTQTPRYLIKTRGQQVTLSCSPISGHRSVSWYQQTPGQGLQFLFEYFSETQRNKGNFPGRFSGRQFSNSRSEMNVSTLELGDSALYLCASSLALGQGAEQFFGPGTRLTVL.

This rearrangement joins TRBV7-9 to TRBJ1-2, with 7 positions matching TRBD1. The CDR3 runs to 16 residues. The germline CDR1 and CDR2 sequences are SEHNR and FQNEAQ (reference sequence). The junction had 13 bases not matched to a gene; V was cut back by 7 bases and J by 2 bases. The DNA for the CDR3 is TGTGCCAGCATCAAAACTCCCGGGACAGTGAACTATGGCTACACCTTC. This translates into CASIKTPGTVNYGYTF. Supplemented by reference TRBV7-9 and TRBJ1-2, the full variable domain reads DTGVSQNPRHKITKRGQNVTFRCDPISEHNRLYWYRQTLGQGPEFLTYFQNEAQLEKSRLLSDRFSAERPKGSFSTLEIQRTEQGDSAMYLCASIKTPGTVNYGYTFGSGTRLTVV.

Concerning this clone: The germline gene is not matched at one end of the junction; a read error may be the cause. The gene calls are TRBV7-7 and TRBJ2-1; 10 nucleotides align to TRBD2. The CDR3 loop spans 15 amino acids. Germline CDR1 is SSHAT and CDR2 is FNYEAQ (reference sequence). The CDR3 loop reads CASSLLSGGGNEQFF. For the CDR3, the DNA is TGTGCTAGCAGCTTGTTAAGCGGGGGGGGGAATGAGCAGTTCTTC.

The chain employs TRBV18 and TRBJ1-1; D not certain. Germline V gives CDR1 KGHSH, CDR2 LQKENI. V lost 1 base to trimming and J lost 4 bases, with 13 bases between them. The CDR3 is 15 residues long. CDR3 in amino acids: CASSPLNGEGTEAFF. The CDR3 nucleotides are TGTGCCAGCTCACCACTTAACGGGGAAGGCACTGAAGCTTTCTTT.

The chain combines TRBV4-1 with TRBJ2-7; 10 nucleotides line up with TRBD2. Trimming removed 1 base from V and 6 bases from J; junction bases left unmatched: 12. The germline CDR1 and CDR2 sequences are MGHRA and YSYEKL. This CDR3 is 17 amino acids long. The CDR3 DNA follows: TGCGCCAGCAGCCAAGCCATAGCTAGCGGGAGAATTCCCGAGCAGTACTTC. Protein sequence: CASSQAIASGRIPEQYF.

This chain joins TRBV19 and TRBJ1-4; TRBD1 aligns across 7 bases. The V segment lost 5 bases and the J segment 4 bases; nucleotides outside the gene matches: 4. Germline V gene data show CDR1 as LNHDA and CDR2 as SQIVND (reference sequence). The CDR3 totals 14 residues. The CDR3 is CASSAGQNNEKLFF. The CDR3 nucleotides are TGTGCCAGTAGTGCGGGACAGAATAATGAAAAACTGTTTTTT.

V is TRBV10-2 and J is TRBJ2-7; tentative D call: TRBD1 (5 bases). There are 14 residues in the CDR3. The V gene lost 3 bases and the J gene lost 2 bases, with 11 bases spanning the gap. CDR1 and CDR2 from the germline V gene are WSHSY and SAAADI. The CDR3 loop reads CASSDPDITYEQYV. CDR3 DNA sequence: TGCGCCAGCAGTGACCCGGACATTACCTACGAGCAGTACGTC.

V usage is TRBV19 and J usage is TRBJ2-7; 7 nucleotides line up with TRBD1. The germline gives CDR1 LNHDA, CDR2 SQIVND (reference sequence). V was clipped by 8 bases and J by 5 bases; unmatched bases: 9. The CDR3 spans 13 residues. The CDR3 here is CASSDRVYDEQYF. The CDR3, as DNA: TGTGCCAGTTCTGACAGGGTGTACGACGAGCAGTACTTC.

V gene TRBV2 combines with J gene TRBJ2-5, with 11 bases lining up with TRBD2. Germline V CDR1 and CDR2: SNHLY, FYNNEI. Unmatched junction bases numbered 6, after V lost 3 bases and J lost 3 bases. The CDR3 sequence is 16 residues long. In DNA, the CDR3 is TGTGCCAGCAGTGATGTGAGACTAGCGGGGAAAGAGACCCAGTACTTC. It encodes CASSDVRLAGKETQYF.

The rearrangement uses TRBV27 and TRBJ1-2, with 8 bases fitting TRBD1. The CDR3 covers 15 residues. Losses at the gene ends were 6 bases for V and 2 bases for J; bases not matched to a gene: 8. Looked up from germline, CDR1 is MNHEY and CDR2 is SMNVEV (reference sequence). CDR3 sequence (DNA): TGTGCCAGCAGAGGAGAGAGGACAGGGAACTATGGCTACACCTTC. Translating it yields CASRGERTGNYGYTF.

This clone was observed a single time. The J gene is TRBJ2-2, the V gene TRBV7-6, with D perhaps matching TRBD2 (5 bases). Looked up from germline, CDR1 is SGHVS and CDR2 is FNYEAQ. The CDR3 extends over 14 amino acids. V lost 0 bases and J 13 bases, leaving 15 bases between the germline ends. For the CDR3, the DNA is TGTGCCAGCAGCTTAGCATCCCCGGGAACGGGGCTGTTTTTT. Its translation: CASSLASPGTGLFF.

The chain uses TRBV30 and TRBJ2-1, with TRBD2 matching 7 bases. Germline assignment: CDR1 GTSNPN and CDR2 SVGIG (reference sequence). CDR3 length: 18 amino acids. The V gene end was trimmed by 4 bases and the J gene end by 0 bases; junction bases not matched to a gene: 15. CDR3: CAWNPGLSGGGSYNEQFF. The DNA of the CDR3 is TGTGCCTGGAATCCGGGACTCTCCGGCGGGGGCTCCTACAATGAGCAGTTCTTC.

The rearrangement joins TRBV27 to TRBJ2-7; a weak D match, TRBD2 (6 bases). CDR1 and CDR2 (germline): MNHEY, SMNVEV (reference sequence). The CDR3 has 15 amino acids. The germline V and J ends were trimmed by 3 bases and 5 bases, with 17 bases remaining between them. The CDR3 here is CASSLGRRDGHEQYF. Here the CDR3 DNA reads TGTGCCAGCAGTTTGGGTCGGAGGGATGGTCACGAGCAGTACTTC.

The chain couples TRBV7-2 to TRBJ2-1, with D hard to call. This CDR3 spans 15 amino acids. From germline, CDR1 is SGHTA and CDR2 FQGNSA. Trimming shortened V by 5 bases and J by 5 bases, and 16 bases separated the two germline ends. The CDR3 DNA reads as TGTGCCAGCAGCCCACCATCGCCTAGTAACAATGAGCAGTTCTTC. Amino acids: CASSPPSPSNNEQFF.